This TCR beta chain was sequenced for a study of technical replicates of blood from a few donors (dated by TCRdb to 2017 to 2019). The library came from the immunoSEQ multiplex PCR assay. The table was pulled from immuneACCESS by TCRdb, which kept in-frame rearrangements only. Such tables lose some clones; where checked, under half of the loss comes from unresolved V genes, and the rest has no known cause. This sample is represented by some 70,000 clones; about 97% of them were singletons. Approximately 0.28% of the sample rests with the top ten. To note about this clone: Its recognized antigen is unknown. No base-level quality is on record; no much larger clone is a single base apart.

The CDR3 runs 17 amino acids, cysteine and phenylalanine included. Only CDR3 DNA remains: 51 bases, in frame from the first base. V is cut back by 0 bases and J by 5 bases, with 9 bases in the junction unmatched. The germline V gene encodes CDR1 SGHNT and CDR2 YYREEE (reference sequence). The TCR originated in a human donor in good health. What was sequenced was T cells isolated from PBMCs. The V and J segments used are TRBV5-4 and TRBJ2-5; 11 nucleotides in the junction match TRBD2. The sequenced DNA is TGTGCCAGCAGCTTGGGGGTTGTAGCGGGAGGGTTCGAGACCCAGTACTTC. The encoded protein is CASSLGVVAGGFETQYF.